This T cell receptor (beta chain) emerged from a study of cytomegalovirus exposure and HLA in healthy donors. The PCR had 60 Vbeta and 13 Jbeta primers. The table came from immunoSEQ multiplex PCR; TCRdb's copy has only in-frame clones and leaves some out. Seen here are 120,000 or so clones, about 11% observed once, and the top ten hold approximately 4.4%. The CDR3 consists of 14 residues. The germline V gene encodes CDR1 LNHDA and CDR2 SQIVND (reference sequence). V was cut by 3 bases and J by 5 bases, with 14 bases left in between. Points from the study as a whole: In a later analysis, V- and J-gene trimming of beta chains associated with a DCLRE1C missense variant, replicated independently. As immune exposure information, only CMV serostatus was available. In an earlier analysis, productive rearrangement rates for most beta V segments clustered near 87% or 30%. A classifier reportedly called cytomegalovirus status with high sensitivity and specificity.

In the case of this clone: What it binds is not known.

The sample consisted of PBMCs. The chain has TRBV19 and TRBJ2-7; TRBD1 is a possible D gene (5 bases). This TCR derives from a young woman in good health and CMV-seropositive. The CDR3 spells CASSIFRDRHEQYF. The CDR3 region has the DNA TGTGCCAGTAGTATTTTCAGGGATAGACACGAGCAGTACTTC.